This T cell receptor beta chain appears in the sequencing data of a study of CD8 T cells in ankylosing spondylitis. Study conclusions and caveats: A motif of under 10 highly homologous TCR beta variants was seen as apparently characteristic of ankylosing spondylitis blood. Significant enrichment of disease-linked clones was reported in matched ankylosing spondylitis synovial fluid. Certain motif variants had earlier been reported in reactive arthritis synovial fluid and blood. Clones linked to disease, bearing a CD8+ phenotype, were relatively rare in peripheral blood.

J lost 4 bases, V lost 7 bases, and 6 bases had no gene match. The CDR3 is 15 amino acids. Ten or more counts support this clonotype. Its antigen is not identified. A quantitative 5'-RACE method, one with molecular barcodes, was used to make TCR beta libraries. MiXCR, applied by TCRdb to the 5' RACE reads, yields one record per CDR3 protein. The data contain about 90,000 distinct CDR3 sequences, about 8.1% of them singletons. This TCR derives from a male donor with ankylosing spondylitis. The specimen sequenced was blood, either unsorted or a sorted T cell fraction (not recorded which). V gene TRBV12-3 or TRBV12-4 combines with J gene TRBJ2-1; 11 bases agree with TRBD2. In DNA form, the CDR3 reads TGTGCCAGCACCCCTGGGACTAGCGGATACAATGAGCAGTTCTTC. Amino acids: CASTPGTSGYNEQFF.